The T cell receptor beta chain under discussion was sequenced for a study of beta chain features in type 1 diabetes. Findings and caveats of the study: A closer apparent resemblance between naive, central memory and Treg TCRB repertoires was seen in patients than in healthy donors. Shorter TCRB CDR3s, moderately but significantly so, were found in Type 1 diabetes patients in all four CD4+ subsets. Junctions at VDJ sites from type 1 diabetes patients had fewer insertions and more deletions.

Per the germline V gene, CDR1 is LGHNA and CDR2 is YSLEER. J was trimmed by 6 bases and V by 2 bases; bases with no gene match: 3. There are 14 residues in the CDR3. Comment on this clone: Antigen specificity is unknown.

Sorted CD4+ subsets: naive, central memory, regulatory, stem cell-like memory (CD45RO/CCR7/CD25/CD127/CD95/CD27 panel). Expressed TCRB transcripts got sequenced, as all isolated RNA was reverse transcribed. Method: immunoSEQ multiplex PCR; TCRdb's copy keeps in-frame clones and lacks some. The sample holds 860,000 or so clones, about a sixth seen once. This clonotype was sampled from a young woman in good health. The material sequenced was naive CD4+ T cells from blood. V is TRBV4-3 and J is TRBJ1-5; 8 bases align to TRBD1. The CDR3 region has the DNA TGCGCCAGCAGCCAACGACAGGGGCTTCAGCCCCAGCATTTT. As protein: CASSQRQGLQPQHF.